What follows are 25 T cell receptor beta chains derived from one specimen sequenced in a study of technical replicates of blood from a handful of donors. Here immunoSEQ multiplex PCR was the method, and the copy in TCRdb shows in-frame clones only, minus some. The sample consists of around 100,000 clones, approximately 95% of them appearing once. Material for sequencing was T cells isolated from PBMCs. These receptors came from a human donor in good health.

The table lists this clone with a few counts. The CDR3 sequence is CASSFVQGASEAFF. The CDR3 nucleotides are TGTGCCAGCAGCTTTGTACAAGGGGCGAGTGAAGCTTTCTTT. This chain links TRBV5-6 with TRBJ1-1; tentatively, D is TRBD1 (5 bases). CDR3 length equals 14 residues. CDR1 and CDR2 (germline): SGHDT, YYEEEE. The germline V and J ends were trimmed by 2 bases and 7 bases, with 15 bases remaining between them. Filled out from reference TRBV5-6 and TRBJ1-1, the complete variable domain reads DAGVTQSPTHLIKTRGQQVTLRCSPKSGHDTVSWYQQALGQGPQFIFQYYEEEERQRGNFPDRFSGHQFPNYSSELNVNALLLGDSALYLCASSFVQGASEAFFGQGTRLTVV.

V gene TRBV19 combines with J gene TRBJ2-1; TRBD2 matches at 11 bases. The CDR3 consists of 13 residues. Trimming took 11 bases from V and 5 from J; bases not matched to a gene: 5. The germline V gene has CDR1 LNHDA and CDR2 SQIVND (reference sequence). The CDR3, as DNA: TGTGCCGCTAGCGGGAGGCACCACAATGAGCAGTTCTTC. Amino acids: CAASGRHHNEQFF. Looking up the rest from reference TRBV19 and TRBJ2-1 gives the full variable domain: DGGITQSPKYLFRKEGQNVTLSCEQNLNHDAMYWYRQDPGQGLRLIYYSQIVNDFQKGDIAEGYSVSREKKESFPLTVTSAQKNPTAFYLCAASGRHHNEQFFGPGTRLTVL.

The chain links TRBV7-6 to TRBJ2-1; 11 bases match TRBD2. There are 16 residues in the CDR3. J gave up 4 bases and V 2 bases, and 4 bases lay outside the gene matches. Per the germline V gene, CDR1 is SGHVS and CDR2 is FNYEAQ. The CDR3 bases are TGTGCCAGCAGCTTAACCCTAGCGGGGGGTTACAATGAGCAGTTCTTC. Translation gives CASSLTLAGGYNEQFF.

V gene TRBV5-6 combines with J gene TRBJ2-7; D is possibly TRBD2 (5 bases). The CDR3 sequence is 13 residues long. Looked up from germline, CDR1 is SGHDT and CDR2 is YYEEEE. Trimming pared 1 base from V and 7 bases from J, leaving 12 bases between. In nucleotides, the CDR3 is TGTGCCAGCAGCTTGACGGGGTTCGTAGAGCAGTACTTC. This translates into CASSLTGFVEQYF.

V gene TRBV12-5 combines with J gene TRBJ2-2; 12 nucleotides align to TRBD1. This CDR3 has 17 amino acids. V was pared by 3 bases and J by 7 bases, with 9 bases of the junction left unmatched. Germline V lookup: CDR1 LGHNT, CDR2 FRNRAP. The CDR3 loop is CASGFPPGQGAHGELFF. DNA of the CDR3: TGTGCTAGTGGTTTCCCCCCGGGACAGGGGGCTCACGGGGAGCTGTTTTTT. Supplemented by reference TRBV12-5 and TRBJ2-2, the full variable domain reads DARVTQTPRHKVTEMGQEVTMRCQPILGHNTVFWYRQTMMQGLELLAYFRNRAPLDDSGMPKDRFSAEMPDATLATLKIQPSEPRDSAVYFCASGFPPGQGAHGELFFGEGSRLTVL.

The chain joins TRBV5-5 to TRBJ2-7; 12 bases are a match to TRBD1. This CDR3 has 17 residues. Germline lookup yields CDR1 SGHKS and CDR2 YYEKEE (reference sequence). Trimming took 2 bases from V and 1 from J; bases not matched to a gene: 7. CDR3 amino acids: CASSFGTGGSYSYEQYF. CDR3 nucleotide sequence: TGTGCCAGCAGCTTCGGGACAGGGGGCTCCTATTCCTACGAGCAGTACTTC.

This clone appeared a single time. The CDR3 region has the DNA TGTGCCAGCAGTAGATTGGACTATTCTCTCTACGAGCAGTACTTC. Its protein is CASSRLDYSLYEQYF. The V gene is TRBV6-5, the J gene TRBJ2-7; a weak D match, TRBD2 (6 bases). This CDR3 spans 15 amino acids. CDR1 MNHEY and CDR2 SVGAGI come from the germline V gene. Trimming shortened V by 5 bases and J by 3 bases, and 17 bases separated the two germline ends.

The V call is TRBV18, the J call TRBJ1-2, with TRBD1 matching 11 bases. Trimming cost V 3 bases and J 5 bases; bases outside gene matches: 2. The CDR3 has 14 amino acids. The V gene's germline CDR1 is KGHSH and CDR2 LQKENI. The CDR3 sequence is CASSPDRGPYGYTF. The CDR3 DNA is TGTGCCAGCTCACCGGACAGGGGGCCTTATGGCTACACCTTC. Looking up the rest from reference TRBV18 and TRBJ1-2 gives the full variable domain: NAGVMQNPRHLVRRRGQEARLRCSPMKGHSHVYWYRQLPEEGLKFMVYLQKENIIDESGMPKERFSAEFPKEGPSILRIQQVVRGDSAAYFCASSPDRGPYGYTFGSGTRLTVV.

This sequence joins TRBV7-9 and TRBJ1-2; D remains ambiguous. Looked up from germline, CDR1 is SEHNR and CDR2 is FQNEAQ (reference sequence). Trimming stripped 1 base from V and 2 bases from J, with 17 bases between. The CDR3 has 17 amino acids. The CDR3 DNA is TGTGCCAGCAGCTTAGAGGCTGGCGTAAGGAGGAACTATGGCTACACCTTC. Translating gives CASSLEAGVRRNYGYTF.

V usage is TRBV4-1 and J usage is TRBJ2-7; D is uncertain. The V and J ends lost 0 bases and 4 bases respectively, with 4 bases between them. The germline V gene has CDR1 MGHRA and CDR2 YSYEKL. The CDR3 extends over 12 amino acids. The CDR3 coding sequence is TGCGCCAGCAGCCAAGATGAGTACGAGCAGTACTTC. It encodes CASSQDEYEQYF.

This chain links TRBV5-1 with TRBJ2-5; the match to TRBD2 covers 10 bases. Losses at the gene ends were 2 bases for V and 4 bases for J; bases not matched to a gene: 5. The CDR3 spans 15 residues. Germline assignment: CDR1 SGHRS and CDR2 YFSETQ. This CDR3 reads CASSFLAGAGETQYF. As DNA, the CDR3 is TGCGCCAGCAGCTTCCTAGCGGGAGCAGGAGAGACCCAGTACTTC.

V and J are TRBV4-1 and TRBJ1-3; D remains ambiguous. The CDR3 is 13 residues long. Between the trimmed V and J ends, which lost 1 base and 4 bases, there was a span of 5 bases. Per germline, CDR1 MGHRA and CDR2 YSYEKL. The CDR3: CASSQVRGNTIYF. The CDR3, as DNA: TGCGCCAGCAGCCAAGTCAGGGGAAACACCATATATTTT.

This chain uses TRBV21-1 with TRBJ2-1; TRBD2, the table's D call, lacks a check against the DNA. TRBV21-1 is a pseudogene locus. This CDR3 is built from 14 residues. The CDR3 DNA reads TGTGCCAGAGCGGGACAAAACTCCTACAATGAGCAGTTCTTC. Encoded protein: CARAGQNSYNEQFF.

V and J are TRBV9 and TRBJ2-1; 7 nucleotides agree with TRBD2. This CDR3 has 16 residues. Trimming took 0 bases from V and 6 from J; bases not matched to a gene: 9. Germline V CDR1 and CDR2: SGDLS, YYNGEE. The CDR3 protein is CASSVEGGRRGNEQFF. In nucleotides, the CDR3 is TGTGCCAGCAGCGTAGAGGGCGGGAGAAGGGGCAATGAGCAGTTCTTC.

The gene calls are TRBV25-1 and TRBJ2-1; the D gene is possibly TRBD2 (5 bases). Trimming took off 8 bases at V and 3 bases at J, with 11 bases between the two ends. The germline CDR1 and CDR2 sequences are MGHDK and SYGVNS. CDR3 length equals 13 residues. The CDR3 nucleotides are TGTGCCAGCCGGGGATTTGACTACAATGAGCAGTTCTTC. As protein: CASRGFDYNEQFF. The full variable domain, its missing parts supplied by reference TRBV25-1 and TRBJ2-1, is EADIYQTPRYLVIGTGKKITLECSQTMGHDKMYWYQQDPGMELHLIHYSYGVNSTEKGDLSSESTVSRIRTEHFPLTLESARPSHTSQYLCASRGFDYNEQFFGPGTRLTVL.

This clone was detected only a few times. The rearrangement joins TRBV9 to TRBJ1-1; D remains ambiguous. The CDR3 sequence is 14 residues long. Per the germline V gene, CDR1 is SGDLS and CDR2 is YYNGEE. V was clipped by 1 base and J by 1 base, with 8 bases between them. The CDR3 spells CASSVSGQNTEAFF. The CDR3, as DNA: TGTGCCAGCAGCGTAAGCGGGCAGAACACTGAAGCTTTCTTT.

The chain is built from TRBV4-3 and TRBJ2-7, with D possibly being TRBD1 (6 bases). From germline, CDR1 is LGHNA and CDR2 YSLEER. V gave up 0 bases and J gave up 4 bases, with 10 bases separating them. There are 14 residues in the CDR3. The CDR3: CASSQDRGRYEQYF. As DNA, the CDR3 is TGCGCCAGCAGCCAAGACAGGGGAAGATACGAGCAGTACTTC.

The sample holds one count of this clone. CDR3 region: CASSLDFGRGYEQYF. CDR3 nucleotide sequence: TGTGCCAGCAGCTTAGATTTTGGCAGGGGATACGAGCAGTACTTC. V is TRBV11-2 and J is TRBJ2-7, with TRBD1 as a possible D gene (6 bases). V was shortened by 0 bases and J by 4 bases, with 13 bases between the two germline ends. Germline V gene lookup returns CDR1 SGHAT and CDR2 FQNNGV. CDR3 length: 15 residues.

The genes are TRBV10-1 and TRBJ2-3; D unresolved. The V end was cut by 0 bases, the J end by 1 base, with 20 bases between. This CDR3 region has 19 residues. The germline V gene has CDR1 WNHNN and CDR2 SYGVQD (reference sequence). This CDR3 is CASSESSSRISPRTDTQYF. As DNA, the CDR3 is TGCGCCAGCAGTGAGTCGAGCTCTAGAATTTCCCCCCGCACAGATACGCAGTATTTT.

The gene calls are TRBV27 and TRBJ2-3; D is unresolved. V lost 2 bases to trimming and J lost 2 bases, with 5 bases between them. This CDR3 has 13 amino acids. Germline CDR1 reads MNHEY; CDR2 reads SMNVEV (reference sequence). CDR3 nucleotides: TGTGCCAGCAGTTTACCTTTCACAGATACGCAGTATTTT. It is translated as CASSLPFTDTQYF.

The chain is built from TRBV7-2 and TRBJ1-5; unclear D gene. With 1 base removed from V and 5 bases from J, the gap between germline ends came to 12 bases. The CDR3 extends over 15 amino acids. CDR1 is SGHTA, CDR2 FQGNSA, per germline. The CDR3 loop is CASSLEAAPYQPQHF. The CDR3 DNA reads as TGTGCCAGCAGCTTAGAAGCCGCGCCGTATCAGCCCCAGCATTTT.

This sequence joins TRBV5-4 and TRBJ2-7, with no clear D. There are 13 residues in the CDR3. The germline gives CDR1 SGHNT, CDR2 YYREEE (reference sequence). Trimming took 2 bases from V and 2 from J, leaving 8 bases between them. The CDR3 DNA is TGTGCCAGCAGCTTAATAACGGCCTACGAGCAGTACTTC. Translated, it gives CASSLITAYEQYF.

The gene calls are TRBV28 and TRBJ1-1; 8 positions match TRBD1. This CDR3 has 15 amino acids. After removal of 5 bases from V and 0 bases from J, the junction contained 5 bases not matched to a gene. The germline V gene has CDR1 MDHEN and CDR2 SYDVKM. The CDR3 loop reads CASSERGQVNTEAFF. The CDR3 bases are TGTGCCAGCAGTGAAAGGGGACAGGTGAACACTGAAGCTTTCTTT.

CDR3 bases: TGTGCCAGCAGCCCGACAGGCGGTAAACTCGGGGAGCTGTTTTTT. Its translation is CASSPTGGKLGELFF. The V gene is TRBV21-1, the J gene TRBJ2-2; TRBD1 is the table's D call, not checked against the DNA. TRBV21-1 is tagged as a pseudogene. CDR3 length: 15 residues.

A single count supports this clone. CDR3 amino acids: CASSPPSEGEAFF. The CDR3, as DNA: TGTGCCAGCTCACCACCCTCCGAGGGTGAAGCTTTCTTT. The chain uses TRBV18 and TRBJ1-1, with no clear D. Trimming shortened V by 0 bases and J by 7 bases, and 9 bases separated the two germline ends. This CDR3 region has 13 residues. In germline, CDR1 is KGHSH, CDR2 LQKENI.